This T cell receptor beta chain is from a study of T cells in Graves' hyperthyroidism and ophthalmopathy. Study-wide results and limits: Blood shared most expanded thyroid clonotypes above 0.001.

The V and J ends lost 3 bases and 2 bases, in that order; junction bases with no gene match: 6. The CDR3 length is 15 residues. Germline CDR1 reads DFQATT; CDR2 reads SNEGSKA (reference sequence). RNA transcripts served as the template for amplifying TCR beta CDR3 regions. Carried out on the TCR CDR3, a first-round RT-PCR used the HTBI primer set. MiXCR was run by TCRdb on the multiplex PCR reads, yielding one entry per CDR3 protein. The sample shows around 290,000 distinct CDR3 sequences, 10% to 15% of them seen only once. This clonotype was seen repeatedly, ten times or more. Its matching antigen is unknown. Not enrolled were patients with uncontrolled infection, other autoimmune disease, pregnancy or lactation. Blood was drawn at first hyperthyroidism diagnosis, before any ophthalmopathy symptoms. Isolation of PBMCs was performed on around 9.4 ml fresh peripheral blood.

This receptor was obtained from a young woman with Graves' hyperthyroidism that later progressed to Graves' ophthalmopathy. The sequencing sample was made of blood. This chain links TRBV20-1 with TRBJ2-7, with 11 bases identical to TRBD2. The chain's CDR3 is CSASKGTSGAYEQYF. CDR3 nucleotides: TGCAGTGCTAGTAAAGGGACTAGCGGAGCCTACGAGCAGTACTTC.